This passage covers 10 T cell receptor beta chains from one sample sequenced in a study of OX40 agonist ivuxolimab in advanced cancers. Repertoires were generated with immunoSEQ multiplex PCR, while TCRdb's copy carries only in-frame clones and drops some. Here the sample spans about 40,000 clones, approximately 86% being singletons. The specimen comprised CD4+ or CD8+ T cells sorted from blood, sampled in a trial of the OX40 agonist ivuxolimab. The receptors stem from an adult with an advanced solid tumor such as melanoma, head and neck, liver or kidney cancer.

This clone has only a few counts. Here the CDR3 DNA reads TGTGCTACTGCAGGGGACCCGAACACTGAAGCTTTCTTT. This encodes CATAGDPNTEAFF. This chain joins TRBV2 and TRBJ1-1; D is perhaps TRBD1 (6 bases). The CDR3 length is 13 residues. Germline V gives CDR1 SNHLY, CDR2 FYNNEI. Looking up the rest from reference TRBV2 and TRBJ1-1 gives the full variable domain: EPEVTQTPSHQVTQMGQEVILRCVPISNHLYFYWYRQILGQKVEFLVSFYNNEISEKSEIFDDQFSVERPDGSNFTLKIRSTKLEDSAMYFCATAGDPNTEAFFGQGTRLTVV.

The chain employs TRBV2 and TRBJ1-1; maybe TRBD1 (5 bases). The ends were cut back, 6 bases at V and 0 bases at J, with 8 bases in the middle. The CDR3 loop spans 13 amino acids. CDR1 is SNHLY and CDR2 is FYNNEI in the germline V gene. The chain's CDR3 is CASRGELNTEAFF. As DNA, the CDR3 is TGTGCCAGCAGAGGGGAGCTGAACACTGAAGCTTTCTTT.

For the CDR3, the DNA is TGCAGCGTTGCGGGGACAGGGGGCGTTAATGAAAAACTGTTTTTT. Translation gives CSVAGTGGVNEKLFF. V gene TRBV29-1 combines with J gene TRBJ1-4; 12 bases map to TRBD1. Germline loops: CDR1 SQVTM, CDR2 ANQGSEA. V lost 4 bases and J lost 4; bases outside the gene matches: 4. This CDR3 is 15 amino acids long.

The chain links TRBV7-9 to TRBJ2-3; D is perhaps TRBD1 (5 bases). V was shortened by 6 bases and J by 1 base, with 11 bases between the two germline ends. CDR3 length: 14 amino acids. Germline assignment: CDR1 SEHNR and CDR2 FQNEAQ (reference sequence). This chain's CDR3 is CASSVIQGTDTQYF. The CDR3 nucleotides are TGTGCCAGCAGTGTAATACAGGGCACAGATACGCAGTATTTT.

J is TRBJ2-5 and V is TRBV7-9; 8 nucleotides align to TRBD1. Looked up from germline, CDR1 is SEHNR and CDR2 is FQNEAQ (reference sequence). Trimming at V came to 5 bases and at J to 5 bases, leaving 13 bases not matched to a gene. CDR3 length: 16 residues. CDR3 region: CASSPLGQGVSETQYF. The CDR3 region has the DNA TGTGCCAGCAGCCCCCTCGGACAGGGAGTGTCGGAGACCCAGTACTTC.

The genes are TRBV5-4 and TRBJ1-1, with TRBD1 as a possible D gene (5 bases). Trimming removed 0 bases from V and 1 base from J, with 10 bases in between. The germline V gene has CDR1 SGHNT and CDR2 YYREEE (reference sequence). This CDR3 region has 15 residues. CDR3 amino acids: CASSLAETANTEAFF. DNA of the CDR3: TGTGCCAGCAGCTTGGCGGAGACAGCGAACACTGAAGCTTTCTTT.

Only a few counts were recorded for this clone. The chain links TRBV9 to TRBJ1-2, with D possibly matching TRBD1 (5 bases). Trimming took 2 bases from V and 7 from J, leaving 9 bases between them. This CDR3 contains 12 residues. The V gene's germline CDR1 is SGDLS and CDR2 YYNGEE. CDR3 protein: CASSVGGPGYTF. CDR3 nucleotides: TGTGCCAGCAGCGTCGGGGGACCTGGCTACACCTTC. The variable domain in full, with the rest retrieved from reference TRBV9 and TRBJ1-2, is DSGVTQTPKHLITATGQRVTLRCSPRSGDLSVYWYQQSLDQGLQFLIQYYNGEERAKGNILERFSAQQFPDLHSELNLSSLELGDSALYFCASSVGGPGYTFGSGTRLTVV.

As for this clone: The sample carries other DNA sequences with the same CDR3. The rearrangement joins TRBV11-2 to TRBJ1-1; D not resolved. This CDR3 is built from 12 residues. From germline, CDR1 is SGHAT and CDR2 FQNNGV. Trimming pared 5 bases from V and 5 bases from J, leaving 9 bases between. The CDR3 here is CASSPRETEAFF. CDR3 sequence (DNA): TGTGCCAGCAGCCCCAGAGAGACTGAAGCTTTCTTT.

The V and J genes are TRBV6-5 and TRBJ1-1; TRBD1 is a possible D gene (6 bases). Germline V gene lookup returns CDR1 MNHEY and CDR2 SVGAGI. V shed 2 bases and J shed 1 base, with 11 bases lying between them. The length of the CDR3 is 15 residues. CDR3 DNA sequence: TGTGCCAGCAGTTACGGTCTGGGGGCGAACACTGAAGCTTTCTTT. This translates into CASSYGLGANTEAFF.

The V gene is TRBV2, the J gene TRBJ2-5; the match to TRBD1 covers 9 bases. V gave up 10 bases and J gave up 4 bases; unmatched junction bases: 13. Germline CDR1 and CDR2: SNHLY and FYNNEI. This CDR3 spans 15 amino acids. The CDR3 loop is CATLNRDRVRETQYF. The DNA for the CDR3 is TGTGCCACCTTGAACCGGGACAGGGTGAGAGAGACCCAGTACTTC.